This record concerns one T cell receptor (beta chain) sequence. Its recognized antigen is unknown. Per-base quality was not reported, and no clone a single base away is much larger than it. This sample is drawn from a study of blood T cell repertoires in COVID-19 (dated by TCRdb to 2018 to 2020). In terms of the full investigation: Samples from collaborators originated in the United States, Italy and Spain and spanned both the acute and convalescent phases of COVID-19. Subjects who had been exposed to COVID-19, were actively infected with it, or had recovered from it provided the deeply sampled blood TCRbeta repertoires that made up the dataset. Where available, HLA class I and class II types were taken from metadata supplied by the sample provider and were not determined by assay-based typing. The repertoires were released in a freely available public database meant as a resource for research on the immune response to SARS-CoV-2. The samples were drawn from the first 160 participants of the ongoing ImmuneRACE study and from 1,254 subjects provided by 6 global collaborators. The sample metadata nearly always contained a de-identified subject ID, COVID-19 status, age in years and sex. The prospective study material was composed of cDNA or gDNA derived from T cells, B-cell-depleted T cells, or PBMCs. What the research found in general, with its limitations: How much clinical and demographic metadata was included differed by source and by participant, and the metadata was provided uncurated.

Each collaborating institution followed its own protocols to collect whole blood in K2EDTA tubes. Collaborator samples were shipped for TCRbeta analysis as frozen whole blood, isolated PBMCs, or DNA extracted from either sample type. CDR1 and CDR2, per the germline V gene (reference sequence), are LNHDA and SQIVND. From cysteine to phenylalanine, the CDR3 is 16 amino acids long. Of the read, only the CDR3 DNA is kept; its 48 bases are in frame from base 1. V loses 6 bases, J loses 4 bases, and the germline ends lie 18 bases apart. The immunoSEQ Assay, a bias-controlled multiplex PCR, was used to amplify TCRbeta CDR3 regions from genomic DNA. Regarding the original processing steps: Within the assay, amplification of reference gene primers was used to estimate how many nucleated cells each sample contained. Sequence reads were collapsed and filtered to measure the absolute abundance of every unique TCRbeta CDR3 rearrangement. For each sample, productive Simpson clonality was calculated by taking the square root of Simpson's diversity index across productive rearrangements. The immuneACCESS repertoire file appears here via TCRdb, limited to in-frame rearrangements. These files lack a portion of the clones; in checked studies, under half of the deficit traces to unresolved V genes, and the cause of the others is not known. The V and J calls and clone size are taken from that table; D and trimming were inferred from the DNA. The sample data list 85,000 to 120,000 clones, and 70% to 90% of these were observed just once. The top ten hold 3% of the sample.

The origin of this receptor is a middle-aged man with active or convalescent COVID-19. Sequenced sample: peripheral blood. The chain couples TRBV19 to TRBJ2-2, and TRBD1 may be the D gene, going by 6 matching bases. In nucleotides, the sequence is TGTGCCAGTAGCGAAGAGGGCAGGGGAAGCACCGGGGAGCTGTTTTTT. This translates into CASSEEGRGSTGELFF. The full variable domain, with segments outside the CDR3 supplied by the reference TRBV19 and TRBJ2-2 proteins, appears as DGGITQSPKYLFRKEGQNVTLSCEQNLNHDAMYWYRQDPGQGLRLIYYSQIVNDFQKGDIAEGYSVSREKKESFPLTVTSAQKNPTAFYLCASSEEGRGSTGELFFGEGSRLTVL.